This passage covers 10 T cell receptor beta chains from one sample sequenced in a study of shared clonotypes between healthy human individuals. Generated by immunoSEQ multiplex PCR, the TCRdb table keeps only in-frame clones and is missing some. The data contain millions of clones, 85% to 95% of them singletons. Specimen: naive CD4+ T cells sorted from blood. Documented subset: CD45RA+ positively selected. These receptors were collected from a man aged 18 to 29 in good health.

The rearrangement uses TRBV25-1 and TRBJ2-2; the match to TRBD1 covers 7 bases. The CDR3 totals 16 residues. Germline assignment: CDR1 MGHDK and CDR2 SYGVNS. Trimming removed 4 bases from V and 2 bases from J; junction bases left unmatched: 7. The CDR3 here is CASSGNRGPNTGELFF. The DNA of the CDR3 is TGTGCCAGCAGTGGAAACAGGGGACCAAACACCGGGGAGCTGTTTTTT.

On this clone itself: Compared with germline, one end of the junction differs, possibly owing to a read error. The chain joins TRBV5-1 to TRBJ2-4, with a possible D match to TRBD1 (6 bases). CDR3 length: 17 amino acids. Per germline, CDR1 SGHRS and CDR2 YFSETQ. The CDR3 protein is CASSLDPWFRDIQYLTF. Written as DNA, the CDR3 is TGCGCCAGCAGCTTGGATCCATGGTTTAGGGACATTCAGTACTTGACCTTC.

The chain is built from TRBV28 and TRBJ1-4; a weak D match, TRBD1 (6 bases). V lost 4 bases and J lost 3, with 12 bases in between. Germline V lookup: CDR1 MDHEN, CDR2 SYDVKM. CDR3 length: 15 residues. CDR3 coding DNA: TGTGCCAGCAGTTATCCGGGGGCGTCTAATGAAAAACTGTTTTTT. Protein product: CASSYPGASNEKLFF.

This chain connects TRBV6-5 to TRBJ1-1, with D perhaps matching TRBD1 (5 bases). This CDR3 is 14 amino acids long. CDR1 and CDR2 from the germline V gene are MNHEY and SVGAGI. Between the trimmed V and J ends, which lost 6 bases and 5 bases, there was a span of 16 bases. The CDR3 spells CASRTMGGRTEAFF. The CDR3 DNA reads as TGTGCCAGCAGAACCATGGGGGGGAGAACTGAAGCTTTCTTT.

V gene TRBV7-9 combines with J gene TRBJ2-1, with D perhaps TRBD1 (5 bases). Germline CDR1 SEHNR, CDR2 FQNEAQ (reference sequence). V was shortened by 1 base and J by 0 bases, with 10 bases between the two germline ends. This CDR3 spans 16 amino acids. CDR3 sequence reads: CASSLVRQSSYNEQFF. Here the CDR3 DNA reads TGTGCCAGCAGCTTAGTCCGACAGTCCTCCTACAATGAGCAGTTCTTC.

This rearrangement joins TRBV6-5 to TRBJ2-7; no firm D call. Per germline, CDR1 MNHEY and CDR2 SVGAGI. V lost 0 bases, J lost 3 bases, and 15 bases lay in between. The CDR3 spans 16 residues. The CDR3 reads CASSYSFSAGVYEQYF. The CDR3 nucleotides are TGTGCCAGCAGTTACTCGTTCTCTGCTGGGGTCTACGAGCAGTACTTC.

This clone was counted a single time. The genes are TRBV30 and TRBJ2-7; 14 bases map to TRBD2. V lost 1 base and J lost 2; bases outside the gene matches: 7. CDR1 is GTSNPN, CDR2 SVGIG, per germline (reference sequence). The CDR3 spans 17 residues. The CDR3 region has the DNA TGTGCCTGGAGTGGGCTACGGACTAGCGGGAGGCCCTACGAGCAGTACTTC. Its protein is CAWSGLRTSGRPYEQYF.

This clone was found a few times. In DNA, the CDR3 is TGTGCCAGCGCCACGGCGTATGGCTACACCTTC. Translation gives CASATAYGYTF. J is TRBJ1-2 and V is TRBV28, with D uncertain. CDR3 size: 11 residues. The germline V gene encodes CDR1 MDHEN and CDR2 SYDVKM. V was cut by 8 bases and J by 5 bases, with 9 bases left in between.

This chain joins TRBV10-2 and TRBJ2-7; D may be TRBD1 or TRBD2 (5 bases each). The CDR3 consists of 14 residues. The V end lost 4 bases, the J end lost 2 bases, and 12 bases lay between the germline ends. Germline V gives CDR1 WSHSY, CDR2 SAAADI. CDR3 in DNA: TGCGCCAGCAGTGTTGGGACGGGAACCTACGAGCAGTACTTC. This sequence encodes CASSVGTGTYEQYF.

The chain links TRBV29-1 to TRBJ1-2; the D is unclear. V was trimmed by 2 bases and J by 5 bases, leaving 12 bases between them. From germline, CDR1 is SQVTM and CDR2 ANQGSEA. The length of the CDR3 is 13 residues. The CDR3 here is CSVENRPVYGYTF. As DNA, the CDR3 is TGCAGCGTTGAAAATCGCCCGGTGTATGGCTACACCTTC.